Presented here are 9 T cell receptor beta chains from one specimen sequenced in a study of blood T cells in healthy people across ages. Combining a sample-barcoded 5' primer with a J-beta primer mix, a second PCR ran for roughly 7 to 12 cycles. TCRdb fed the 5' RACE reads into MiXCR, producing one record per CDR3 protein. The sample has around 520,000 distinct CDR3 sequences; about 29% are singletons. The same specimen was also included in a second study, on T cells of mothers and their children.

The source material was blood. These TCRs come from a boy aged 2 to 10 in good health.

This rearrangement joins TRBV11-2 to TRBJ2-1; D is undetermined. The CDR3 runs to 12 residues. V lost 0 bases, J lost 10 bases, and 7 bases lay in between. Germline V gene lookup returns CDR1 SGHAT and CDR2 FQNNGV. In DNA, the CDR3 is TGTGCCAGCAGCTTAGATCGAACCGAGCAGTTCTTC. Its protein is CASSLDRTEQFF.

The sample holds a few counts of this clonotype. This chain joins TRBV3-1 and TRBJ2-5, with TRBD2 as a possible D gene (5 bases). The last part of the DNA fits TRBJ2-1 better; the J call may be wrong. The CDR3 sequence is 15 residues long. The germline V gene encodes CDR1 LGHDT and CDR2 YNNKEL (reference sequence). The CDR3 loop reads CASSQEAFLGVGQFF. CDR3 sequence (DNA): TGTGCCAGCAGCCAAGAGGCTTTCCTCGGGGTAGGGCAGTTCTTC.

The genes are TRBV7-2 and TRBJ2-3; TRBD2 aligns across 8 bases. This CDR3 is built from 15 residues. Germline values: CDR1 SGHTA, CDR2 FQGNSA. V lost 5 bases and J lost 4; bases outside the gene matches: 8. Here the CDR3 DNA reads TGTGCCAGCAGCCCAGGACTAGCATTGGCAGATACGCAGTATTTT. Translated: CASSPGLALADTQYF.

The rearrangement uses TRBV18 and TRBJ1-1; D unresolved. The CDR3 sequence is 14 residues long. V was clipped by 2 bases and J by 0 bases, with 7 bases between them. Germline loops: CDR1 KGHSH, CDR2 LQKENI. The CDR3 sequence is CASSPSNMNTEAFF. The DNA for the CDR3 is TGTGCCAGCTCACCATCCAATATGAACACTGAAGCTTTCTTT.

The V gene is TRBV5-1, the J gene TRBJ1-4; no definite D call. The CDR3 contains 14 residues. Germline V gene data show CDR1 as SGHRS and CDR2 as YFSETQ. The germline V and J ends were trimmed by 4 bases and 5 bases, with 12 bases remaining between them. CDR3 DNA sequence: TGCGCCAGCAGCCTAGGGAACGCCAATGAAAAACTGTTTTTT. Its protein product is CASSLGNANEKLFF. Looking up the rest from reference TRBV5-1 and TRBJ1-4 gives the full variable domain: KAGVTQTPRYLIKTRGQQVTLSCSPISGHRSVSWYQQTPGQGLQFLFEYFSETQRNKGNFPGRFSGRQFSNSRSEMNVSTLELGDSALYLCASSLGNANEKLFFGSGTQLSVL.

This clonotype was observed a few times. The chain joins TRBV7-3 to TRBJ2-3; D assignment may be TRBD1 or TRBD2 (6 bases each). CDR3 length: 16 residues. Trimming stripped 0 bases from V and 3 bases from J, with 13 bases between. Germline CDR1 reads SGHTA; CDR2 reads FQGTGA. The CDR3 coding sequence is TGTGCCAGCAGCTTAACGATCGAGGGGGGAACAGATACGCAGTATTTT. The encoded protein is CASSLTIEGGTDTQYF. Complete variable domain (other parts from reference TRBV7-3 and TRBJ2-3): GAGVSQTPSNKVTEKGKYVELRCDPISGHTALYWYRQSLGQGPEFLIYFQGTGAADDSGLPNDRFFAVRPEGSVSTLKIQRTERGDSAVYLCASSLTIEGGTDTQYFGPGTRLTVL.

This clonotype was observed a few times. V usage is TRBV20-1 and J usage is TRBJ2-1; possible D gene TRBD2, 5 bases. The closer fit of TRBJ2-7 to the DNA end suggests the J call may be wrong. Germline assignment: CDR1 DFQATT and CDR2 SNEGSKA (reference sequence). This CDR3 has 14 residues. Here the CDR3 reads CSARVGLAADEQYF. In DNA form, the CDR3 reads TGCAGTGCTAGAGTCGGCCTAGCTGCGGACGAGCAGTACTTC.

This clonotype has a count of ten or more. The chain links TRBV5-5 to TRBJ2-7; the D gene could be TRBD1 or TRBD2 (5 bases each). CDR1 SGHKS and CDR2 YYEKEE come from the germline V gene (reference sequence). The CDR3 spans 15 residues. Trimming pared 0 bases from V and 3 bases from J, leaving 13 bases between. This chain's CDR3 is CASSLAGDGYYEQYF. For the CDR3, the DNA is TGTGCCAGCAGCTTGGCCGGGGACGGATACTACGAGCAGTACTTC.

The chain is built from TRBV5-5 and TRBJ2-6; D not resolved. Germline CDR1 SGHKS, CDR2 YYEKEE (reference sequence). V lost 5 bases and J lost 0, with 9 bases in between. This CDR3 contains 15 residues. The CDR3 nucleotides are TGTGCCAGCAGTTCCTACACCTCTGGGGCCAACGTCCTGACTTTC. Its protein product is CASSSYTSGANVLTF.